This TCR beta chain was identified during a study of blood T cell repertoires in COVID-19. Background on the study: T cells, B-cell-depleted T cells, or PBMCs provided the cDNA or gDNA that served as material.

The CDR3 length is 17 residues. The assay was immunoSEQ multiplex PCR, and TCRdb's table has in-frame clones only and misses some. The table lists 140,000 to 150,000 clones, around nine tenths of them singletons. The sequence was obtained from a woman between 45 and 65 years old with acute or convalescent COVID-19. Sequencing input: peripheral blood. The rearrangement uses TRBV21-1 and TRBJ2-4; the D call of TRBD2 is as the table states it, not checked on the DNA. TRBV21-1 is assigned pseudogene status. CDR3 sequence: CASSKARELAAQNIQYF. CDR3 sequence (DNA): TGTGCCAGCAGCAAAGCTAGGGAACTAGCAGCCCAAAACATTCAGTACTTC.